This T cell receptor (beta chain) derives from a study of blood T cell repertoires in COVID-19. The authors' processing: The assay estimated nucleated cells by amplifying reference gene primers. Assay used: immunoSEQ multiplex PCR; TCRdb lists only in-frame clones, some missing. The V and J calls and clone size come from that table; D and trimming were worked out from the DNA. This sample has fewer than 200,000 clones, with just over 85% found just once. This CDR3 has 15 residues. Germline CDR1 SGHVS, CDR2 FNYEAQ. The V end lost 1 base, the J end lost 3 bases, and 13 bases lay between the germline ends.

This chain uses TRBV7-6 with TRBJ2-7; D perhaps matches TRBD2 (6 bases). The receptor was derived from a man aged 45-60 years with active or convalescent COVID-19. Sequencing used peripheral blood. The CDR3 DNA reads as TGTGCCAGCAGCTTAGGGGCAGGGAGGAACTACGAGCAGTACTTC. Translating it yields CASSLGAGRNYEQYF.